This T cell receptor (beta chain) was identified during a study of tumor and adjacent non-tumor tissue in lung cancer. Background on the study: The patients, around 11 men and roughly 5 women, were roughly 30 to 85 with stage I to III disease.

This clonotype has a count of ten or more. Its specificity is not known. Notes on the study in general: Top 100 clones took a larger repertoire share in normal lung. Tumor tissue had significantly higher TCR diversity than normal lung.

The V and J ends lost 5 bases and 1 base respectively, with 14 bases between them. The CDR3 has 15 residues. No cell sorting was done before RNA was extracted from the tissue. More than 3 cm separated this lung sample from the edge of the tumor. A modified ARM-PCR protocol with three rounds of nested PCR amplified TCRbeta. Via MiXCR, TCRdb re-called the multiplex PCR reads, giving one row per CDR3 protein. The repertoire holds some 100,000 distinct CDR3 sequences, 65% seen once, with roughly a fifth in the top ten. Sequencing used distant non-tumor lung tissue. The V and J genes are TRBV12-3 or TRBV12-4 and TRBJ1-2; perhaps TRBD1 as D (6 bases). This sequence was found in a young man with non-small cell lung cancer. The DNA for the CDR3 is TGTGCCAGCAGTGAACTCGGGACACTTAACTATGGCTACACCTTC. Translation gives CASSELGTLNYGYTF.